These 8 T cell receptor beta chains came from one sample sequenced in a study of Graves' ophthalmopathy and Graves' hyperthyroidism. RNA transcripts were the source from which TCR beta CDR3 regions were amplified. First-round RT-PCR employed HTBI primers, with a second-round multiplex PCR after it. MiXCR was run by TCRdb on the multiplex PCR reads, yielding one entry per CDR3 protein. The table has approximately 1.2 million distinct CDR3 sequences, less than 45% seen once; the top ten hold 11%. Source material: peripheral blood or thyroid tissue (not recorded which). These receptors all stem from an adult man with Graves' hyperthyroidism.

This clonotype was detected many times. The chain recombines TRBV7-9 with TRBJ2-5; possibly TRBD2 for D (5 bases). This CDR3 has 13 residues. The germline gives CDR1 SEHNR, CDR2 FQNEAQ (reference sequence). V dropped 5 bases and J dropped 3 bases, with 10 bases sitting between them. The CDR3 DNA is TGTGCCAGCAGCCGCTCCGGGGAAGAGACCCAGTACTTC. Its protein product is CASSRSGEETQYF.

This clonotype came up many times. The chain is built from TRBV15 and TRBJ1-2; 9 bases fit TRBD1. J gave up 7 bases and V 8 bases, and 11 bases lay outside the gene matches. This CDR3 has 14 residues. Looked up from germline, CDR1 is LNHNV and CDR2 is YYDKDF (reference sequence). The CDR3 reads CATYSRDRGAGYTF. The CDR3 bases are TGTGCCACCTACTCCCGAGACAGGGGGGCTGGCTACACCTTC.

This clonotype was picked up many times. The rearrangement links TRBV2 to TRBJ1-2; D is possibly TRBD1 (5 bases). CDR1 SNHLY and CDR2 FYNNEI come from the germline V gene. Trimming shortened V by 3 bases and J by 5 bases, and 7 bases separated the two germline ends. The CDR3 is 12 residues long. Here the CDR3 DNA reads TGTGCCAGCAGTGAGGCAGGGTATGGCTACACCTTC. Encoded protein: CASSEAGYGYTF.

Many counts were recorded for this clonotype. This chain links TRBV29-1 with TRBJ1-2; no definite D call. Deletions cut 3 bases from V and 4 bases from J, with 12 bases between. The CDR3 contains 13 residues. The germline V gene has CDR1 SQVTM and CDR2 ANQGSEA. The CDR3 sequence is CSVELGAVYGYTF. The CDR3, as DNA: TGCAGCGTTGAGCTGGGCGCAGTCTATGGCTACACCTTC.

This clonotype was seen ten or more times. This chain connects TRBV29-1 to TRBJ1-2, with no clear D. V was pared by 2 bases and J by 3 bases, with 10 bases between. This CDR3 has 13 residues. Germline V gives CDR1 SQVTM, CDR2 ANQGSEA. CDR3 in DNA: TGCAGCGTTGAAATTAGGCAGGACTATGGCTACACCTTC. This gives the protein CSVEIRQDYGYTF.

This clonotype has at least ten counts. The V gene is TRBV5-6, the J gene TRBJ1-6, with 7 bases aligning to TRBD1. Germline trimming cut 4 bases from V and 9 bases from J; bases unmatched to any gene: 10. From germline, CDR1 is SGHDT and CDR2 YYEEEE. The CDR3 runs 15 residues. This CDR3 is CASSSPTTGVSPLHF. The CDR3 DNA is TGTGCCAGCAGCAGTCCTACTACAGGGGTTTCACCCCTCCACTTT.

V usage is TRBV7-9 and J usage is TRBJ1-2; unclear D gene. This CDR3 spans 12 amino acids. The germline gives CDR1 SEHNR, CDR2 FQNEAQ (reference sequence). The V and J ends lost 5 bases and 8 bases respectively, with 12 bases between them. The CDR3 is CASSADFWGYTF. CDR3 nucleotide sequence: TGTGCCAGCAGCGCGGACTTTTGGGGCTACACCTTC.

The rearrangement joins TRBV7-2 to TRBJ2-6; no clear D gene. Germline CDR1 and CDR2: SGHTA and FQGNSA. This CDR3 spans 12 amino acids. V lost 5 bases to trimming and J lost 10 bases, with 9 bases between them. The CDR3 protein is CASSLAENVLTF. The CDR3 DNA follows: TGTGCCAGCAGCCTGGCGGAAAACGTCCTGACTTTC.